A single sample gave rise to the 3 T cell receptor beta chains below, sequenced in a study of identical twins. Each CDR3 protein is one row after TCRdb ran MiXCR on the 5' RACE reads. The data show just over 450,000 distinct CDR3 sequences, with 12% to 15% seen just once and about 0.52% held by the top ten. The same specimen was also included in a second study, on yellow fever vaccine responses in identical twins.

Source material: CD4+ T cells sorted from blood. The receptors shown here come from a woman aged 18-29 years in good health.

The chain carries TRBV10-3 and TRBJ2-7; tentative D call: TRBD1 (8 bases). Looked up from germline, CDR1 is ENHRY and CDR2 is SYGVKD. This CDR3 is built from 13 residues. The V gene lost 10 bases and the J gene lost 6 bases, with 19 bases spanning the gap. CDR3 nucleotides: TGTGCCACCAAGCGGGACAGGAACGGCGAGCAGTACTTC. Encoded protein: CATKRDRNGEQYF.

This chain joins TRBV20-1 and TRBJ2-1; no clear D gene. V lost 2 bases to trimming and J lost 8 bases, with 7 bases between them. The CDR3 loop spans 11 amino acids. Germline loops: CDR1 DFQATT, CDR2 SNEGSKA (reference sequence). CDR3 sequence (DNA): TGCAGTGCTAGACGAGAGGATGAGCAGTTCTTC. Protein: CSARREDEQFF.

This clonotype has only a few counts. This chain connects TRBV9 to TRBJ2-7, with 13 nucleotides matching TRBD2. Germline CDR1 SGDLS, CDR2 YYNGEE. CDR3 length: 18 residues. J lost 6 bases, V lost 4 bases, and 16 bases had no gene match. This CDR3 reads CASSLQTGTSGTQSEQYF. CDR3 coding DNA: TGTGCCAGCAGCTTACAAACCGGGACTAGCGGGACACAGAGCGAGCAGTACTTC.